A selection of T cell receptor beta chains follows, all from one sample in a study of blood T cell repertoires in COVID-19. Produced via immunoSEQ multiplex PCR; TCRdb's table is partial and in-frame only. The data contain 200,000 to 250,000 clones, roughly 87% of them singletons. The specimen was PBMCs or T cells enriched from blood (not recorded which). All receptors derive from a man aged 25-40 years in a cohort exposed to, infected with or recovered from COVID-19 (not recorded which). Each CDR3 is given with its conserved first and last residue. D genes are given only for firm matches. Only some rows state a clone size, as once, few, many or a class for expanded clones.

TRBJ1-1,TRBV9,TRBD1,NA,TGTGCCAGCAGCGTAGGGGACAGGGGATACACTGAAGCTTTCTTT,CASSVGDRGYTEAFF
TRBJ2-3,TRBV18,TRBD1,NA,TGTGCCAGCCAAGGACAGGGCACAGATACGCAGTATTTT,CASQGQGTDTQYF
TRBJ1-1,TRBV3-1/TRBV3-2,NA,NA,TGTGCCAGCTCGGGTGCCGAAGCTTTCTTT,CASSGAEAFF
TRBJ1-5,TRBV15,TRBD1,NA,TGTGCCACCTTGAACGGACAGGGGGCATTCAATCAGCCCCAGCATTTT,CATLNGQGAFNQPQHF
TRBJ2-3,TRBV5-1,NA,NA,TGCGCCAGCAACTTGCGACAGACGAGCACAGATACGCAGTATTTT,CASNLRQTSTDTQYF
TRBJ1-2,TRBV19,TRBD1,NA,TGTGCCAGTTCAACGGGACAGCCCTCCTATGGCTACACCTTC,CASSTGQPSYGYTF
TRBJ2-7,TRBV28,NA,NA,TGTGCCAGCAGTTACCACCGACAACAGGGATCCTTGAGTGAGCAGTACTTC,CASSYHRQQGSLSEQYF
TRBJ2-1,TRBV12-3/TRBV12-4,NA,once,TGTGCCAGCAGTTTAGGGGAGGAGCAGTTCTTC,CASSLGEEQFF
TRBJ1-5,TRBV16,NA,once,TGTGCCAGCAGCCTGGCGGGGATGAATCAGCCCCAGCATTTT,CASSLAGMNQPQHF
TRBJ1-6,TRBV28,TRBD1,NA,TGTGCCAGCAGCCGGGGACAGGGTGGTTCACCCCTCCACTTT,CASSRGQGGSPLHF
TRBJ2-3,TRBV7-2,NA,NA,TGTGCCAGCAGCTTAGGGGGACTCAGTACGCAGTATTTT,CASSLGGLSTQYF
TRBJ1-1,TRBV28,NA,NA,TGTGCCAGCAGAGCAGGGTTGGGGGCTTTCTTT,CASRAGLGAFF
TRBJ2-3,TRBV5-1,NA,NA,TGCGCCAGCAGCTTCATTACGGTTCCCACAGATACGCAGTATTTT,CASSFITVPTDTQYF
TRBJ1-5,TRBV2,NA,once,TGTGCCAGCCACCGGGAGCCCGATCAGCCCCAGCATTTT,CASHREPDQPQHF
TRBJ2-7,TRBV27,TRBD1,once,TGTGCCAGCAGCCCCGGGACAGGGTACGAGCAGTACTTC,CASSPGTGYEQYF
TRBJ2-1,TRBV9,NA,NA,TGTGCCAGCAGCGTAGGGTACAGGGCGTCTTACAATGAGCAGTTCTTC,CASSVGYRASYNEQFF
TRBJ1-1,TRBV15,NA,NA,TGTGCCACCCGGGGCAGGGGTGGCAACACTGAAGCTTTCTTT,CATRGRGGNTEAFF
TRBJ1-1,TRBV4-1,NA,NA,TGCGCCAGCAGCCATGCGAGAGACAGAAAGGCAGCTTTCTTT,CASSHARDRKAAFF
TRBJ2-7,TRBV14,TRBD2,NA,TGTGCCAGCAGCCAAGAAAGGCTAGCGGGAGTCCCCGAGCAGTACTTC,CASSQERLAGVPEQYF
TRBJ1-2,TRBV6-5,NA,NA,TGTGCCAGCAGTTACTCGAAGGTCCTAGGCGGCTACACCTTC,CASSYSKVLGGYTF
TRBJ1-1,TRBV18,NA,NA,TGTGCCAGCTCACCGGGAGCGAACACTGAAGCTTTCTTT,CASSPGANTEAFF
TRBJ1-2,TRBV3-1/TRBV3-2,NA,NA,TGTGCCAGCAGCCAATATAAAATCTATGGCTACACCTTC,CASSQYKIYGYTF
TRBJ1-2,TRBV20-1,NA,NA,TGCAGTGCTAGTATCAGGGCTAACCCCCCCTTC,CSASIRANPPF
TRBJ2-5,TRBV28,TRBD2,NA,TGTGCCAGCAGTTTAGAAGCGGGAGGGAGCAAGCAAGAGACCCAGTACTTC,CASSLEAGGSKQETQYF
TRBJ1-4,TRBV5-4,NA,NA,TGTGCCAGCAGCTTGGAGGTGGGGCAGGGCAGAAATGAAAAACTGTTTTTT,CASSLEVGQGRNEKLFF
TRBJ1-1,TRBV19,NA,NA,TGTGCCAGTAGCCCCTTGGGCAAAACCATGAACACTGAAGCTTTCTTT,CASSPLGKTMNTEAFF
TRBJ2-1,TRBV7-3,TRBD2,NA,TGTGCCAGCAGCTTGACTAGCGTCAATGAGCAGTTCTTC,CASSLTSVNEQFF
TRBJ2-7,TRBV7-9,NA,NA,TGTGCCAGCAGCTTAGGTTGGGGCTCTAACTACGAGCAGTACTTC,CASSLGWGSNYEQYF
TRBJ1-2,TRBV27,NA,NA,TGTGCCAGCAGCGTCCGGGGGGTTGGGGGAATCTATGGCTACACCTTC,CASSVRGVGGIYGYTF
TRBJ1-4,TRBV27,NA,NA,TGTGCCAGCAGACCCTTGGCGGTTGCAACTAATGAAAAACTGTTTTTT,CASRPLAVATNEKLFF
TRBJ2-1,TRBV7-7,TRBD2,NA,TGTGCTAGCAGCTTAGCGGGAGGGGACTACGAAGAGCAGTTCTTC,CASSLAGGDYEEQFF
TRBJ1-1,TRBV18,NA,NA,TGTGCCAGCTCACCGGAGGTACTTTTGAACACTGAAGCTTTCTTT,CASSPEVLLNTEAFF
TRBJ2-6,TRBV6-2/TRBV6-3,TRBD2,NA,TGTGCCAGCAGTTACCCTTGGACTAGCGGGAGACCAAACTCTGGGGCCAACGTCCTGACTTTC,CASSYPWTSGRPNSGANVLTF
TRBJ2-2,TRBV3-1/TRBV3-2,NA,few,TGTGCCAGCAGCCCTCCGGGAAACGGGGAGCTGTTTTTT,CASSPPGNGELFF
TRBJ2-2,TRBV5-6,TRBD2,NA,TGTGCCAGCAGCGGAGGTAGCGGGAGGGCCTCCGGGGAGCTGTTTTTT,CASSGGSGRASGELFF
TRBJ1-4,TRBV4-1,NA,NA,TGCGCCAGCAGCCAAGGCTGGCGAGGGATTAATGAAAAACTGTTTTTT,CASSQGWRGINEKLFF
TRBJ2-5,TRBV18,TRBD2,once,TGTGCCAGCTCACCCTGGACTAGCGGGAAGGAGGAGACCCAGTACTTC,CASSPWTSGKEETQYF
TRBJ2-7,TRBV24-1,TRBD1,NA,TGTGCCACCAGTGACCGGACAGGGGATGATTACGAGCAGTACTTC,CATSDRTGDDYEQYF
TRBJ2-1,TRBV5-1,NA,NA,TGCGCCAGCAGCTTGACCGGTGTAAGTAACAATGAGCAGTTCTTC,CASSLTGVSNNEQFF
TRBJ2-7,TRBV3-1/TRBV3-2,NA,NA,TGTGCCAGCGGCCGCAGGACTGGGAGGTCTTACGAGCAGTACTTC,CASGRRTGRSYEQYF
TRBJ2-7,TRBV5-4,TRBD2,NA,TGTGCCAGCAGCTTGAGGCTAGCGGGAGTGCCAGATCGTGAGTACTTC,CASSLRLAGVPDREYF
TRBJ2-5,TRBV2,NA,NA,TGTGCCAGCACTTACACGTCTGTGGAGACCCAGTACTTC,CASTYTSVETQYF
TRBJ1-2,TRBV7-2,NA,few,TGTGCCAGCAGCTCAGGTGGCGGCTACACCTTC,CASSSGGGYTF
TRBJ1-3,TRBV15,NA,NA,TGTGCCACCAGCAGTATACAGAGGGAGGGCACCATATATTTT,CATSSIQREGTIYF
TRBJ2-3,TRBV9,NA,NA,TGTGCCAGCAGCGTAGCGGGGGGCAAGGGCACAGATACGCAGTATTTT,CASSVAGGKGTDTQYF
TRBJ2-5,TRBV7-9,TRBD2,once,TGTGCCAGCAGCCCCCGCAGAAGCGGGAAGGAGGGAGAGACCCAGTACTTC,CASSPRRSGKEGETQYF
TRBJ2-2,TRBV19,TRBD2,NA,TGTGCCAGTAGTATGACTAGCGGGTCCAACACCGGGGAGCTGTTTTTT,CASSMTSGSNTGELFF
TRBJ1-1,TRBV6-5,NA,NA,TGTGCCAGCAGTTACGGGAGGAGCACTGAAGCTTTCTTT,CASSYGRSTEAFF
TRBJ2-5,TRBV7-8,TRBD2,NA,TGTGCCAGCAGCTTAGAGGTAGCGGGAGCGGAGACCCAGTACTTC,CASSLEVAGAETQYF
TRBJ1-1,TRBV29-1,TRBD1,NA,TGCAGCCAGGCCACCGCAGGGGGCACTGAAGCTTTCTTT,CSQATAGGTEAFF
TRBJ1-1,TRBV29-1,NA,NA,TGCAGCGTCGCGTCGAACACTGAAGCTTTCTTT,CSVASNTEAFF
TRBJ1-2,TRBV27,NA,NA,TGTGCCTCACAAGGGGGGGAGCGTGGCTACACCTTC,CASQGGERGYTF
TRBJ1-1,TRBV6-1,TRBD1,NA,TGTGCCAGCAGTGACGAGGGGGCGCGTTCCACTGAAGCTTTCTTT,CASSDEGARSTEAFF
TRBJ2-5,TRBV3-1/TRBV3-2,TRBD2,NA,TGTGCCAGCAGCCAAAGCTCGGGAGGCAGGGAAGAGACCCAGTACTTC,CASSQSSGGREETQYF
TRBJ1-1,TRBV7-3,NA,NA,TGTGCCAGCAGTTCACAGAACACTGAAGCTTTCTTT,CASSSQNTEAFF
TRBJ1-3,TRBV5-1,NA,NA,TGCGCCAGCAGCTTGGAACTCTCTGGAAACACCATATATTTT,CASSLELSGNTIYF
TRBJ2-1,TRBV24-1,TRBD2,few,TGTGCCACCCGGGGCGGGAGCTTTTACAATGAGCAGTTCTTC,CATRGGSFYNEQFF
TRBJ2-2,TRBV10-3,NA,NA,TGTGCCAATAGCCGATCGAACACCGGGGAGCTGTTTTTT,CANSRSNTGELFF
TRBJ1-6,TRBV19,NA,NA,TGTGCCAGTAGTTCTCCCCCCGGGACACGCTTTGGATCCCTCCACTTT,CASSSPPGTRFGSLHF